The subject of this entry is one TCR beta chain. Its antigen remains unidentified. Germline values: CDR1 MNHNY, CDR2 SVGAGI (reference sequence). There are 15 residues in the CDR3. V lost 3 bases to trimming and J lost 5 bases, with 16 bases between them. Here immunoSEQ multiplex PCR was the method, and the copy in TCRdb shows in-frame clones only, minus some. The sample records 66,000 or so clones, less than 85% being singletons. A history of autoimmune disease or systemic immunosuppression excluded patients. These data come from a study of OX40 agonist ivuxolimab in advanced cancers. Across the study: Past anti-PD-1, anti-PD-L1 or anti-CTLA-4 therapy was accepted, and approximately 37% had received some. Study conclusions and caveats: Doses of 0.1 to 3.0 mg/kg were accompanied by clonal expansion of CD4+ and CD8+ blood T cells by week 6.

The rearrangement links TRBV6-6 to TRBJ1-2, with unresolved D. The source was CD4+ or CD8+ T cells sorted from blood, collected in a trial of the OX40 agonist ivuxolimab. The sequence was obtained from an adult with an advanced solid tumor such as melanoma, head and neck, liver or kidney cancer. The CDR3 region is CASSYTQEPFYGYTF. CDR3 bases: TGTGCCAGCAGTTATACTCAGGAGCCCTTTTATGGCTACACCTTC.